This T cell receptor (beta chain) is drawn from a study of naive and memory T cell subsets. This clonotype was seen at least ten times. V was clipped by 0 bases and J by 4 bases, with 21 bases between them. Germline values: CDR1 DFQATT, CDR2 SNEGSKA (reference sequence). The CDR3 has 17 residues. The beta constant-region primer was an equimolar mix of two oligonucleotides covering TRBC1 and TRBC2. TCRdb used MiXCR to reprocess the UMI-ligation and nested PCR reads, holding one entry per CDR3 protein. The sample lists approximately 82,000 distinct CDR3 sequences, roughly 7.3% seen once, with over 1.5% in the top ten.

Sequenced input: central memory CD4+ T cells from blood. V gene TRBV20-1 combines with J gene TRBJ1-1, with D possibly TRBD1 on 5 matching bases. The receptor's source is a human donor in good health. CDR3 sequence: CSARDPVRRRRGTEAFF. The CDR3, as DNA: TGCAGTGCTAGAGATCCTGTTAGGAGGAGGAGGGGCACTGAAGCTTTCTTT.